These T cell receptor beta chains were read from a single sample in a study of blood T cells in healthy people across ages. TCRdb processed the 5' RACE reads anew with MiXCR; each CDR3 protein has one entry. The sample has 550,000 to 800,000 distinct CDR3 sequences; approximately 21% are singletons. The sequenced sample consisted of blood. The origin of the receptors is a man aged 65-85 years in good health. CDR3s include the opening cysteine and the closing phenylalanine or tryptophan. The D gene is left open where the match is weak. For some rows the clone size is stated as once, few or many, or as a class when expanded; others skip it.

d_gene: .
abundance: few
j_gene: TRBJ1-2
v_gene: TRBV7-2
CDR3nt: TGTGCCAGCAGCTTAGATGGGGGTCGGAGGGGGAATGGCTACACCTTC
CDR3aa: CASSLDGGRRGNGYTF

d_gene: .
abundance: few
j_gene: TRBJ1-2
v_gene: TRBV4-1
CDR3nt: TGCGCCAGCAGCCAGGCCCCGGGGGGCGAAGATGGCTACACCTTC
CDR3aa: CASSQAPGGEDGYTF

d_gene: .
abundance: .
j_gene: TRBJ2-7
v_gene: TRBV6-2/TRBV6-3
CDR3nt: TGTGCCAGCTCCCGAGGCAGGGGCCCCTACGAGCAATACTTC
CDR3aa: CASSRGRGPYEQYF

d_gene: TRBD1
abundance: .
j_gene: TRBJ2-2
v_gene: TRBV24-1
CDR3nt: TGTGCCACCAGTGATTTGCGGGGACAGGGGGCGATCACCGGGGAGCTGTTTTTT
CDR3aa: CATSDLRGQGAITGELFF

d_gene: .
abundance: few
j_gene: TRBJ2-3
v_gene: TRBV14
CDR3nt: TGTGCCAGCAGCCATGAAGGGGCAGATACGCAGTATTTT
CDR3aa: CASSHEGADTQYF

d_gene: .
abundance: few
j_gene: TRBJ1-3
v_gene: TRBV5-1
CDR3nt: TGCGCCAGCAGCTTGGGTGATCTTGGAAACACCATATATTTT
CDR3aa: CASSLGDLGNTIYF

d_gene: .
abundance: few
j_gene: TRBJ2-2
v_gene: TRBV24-1
CDR3nt: TGTGCCACCAGTGCCCTCGACGAGAACACCGGGGAGCTGTTTTTT
CDR3aa: CATSALDENTGELFF

d_gene: TRBD1
abundance: .
j_gene: TRBJ1-4
v_gene: TRBV6-5
CDR3nt: TGTGCCAGCAGTTTACCGGGACAGGAAACACCCCATAATGAAAAACTGTTTTTT
CDR3aa: CASSLPGQETPHNEKLFF

d_gene: .
abundance: .
j_gene: TRBJ2-7
v_gene: TRBV29-1
CDR3nt: TGCAGCGTTGAGACTCTGGGGGAGCAGTACTTC
CDR3aa: CSVETLGEQYF

d_gene: TRBD1
abundance: few
j_gene: TRBJ2-5
v_gene: TRBV5-1
CDR3nt: TGCGCCAGCAGACGTACAGGGGGTTGGGAGACCCAGTACTTC
CDR3aa: CASRRTGGWETQYF

d_gene: TRBD2
abundance: .
j_gene: TRBJ2-1
v_gene: TRBV20-1
CDR3nt: TGCAGTGCTACAATTTTGGGACTAGCGACCAATGAGCAGTTCTTC
CDR3aa: CSATILGLATNEQFF

d_gene: TRBD1
abundance: few
j_gene: TRBJ1-2
v_gene: TRBV6-5
CDR3nt: TGTGCCAGCAGTCCAACTCCGGGACAGGGGAACTATGGCTACATCTTC
CDR3aa: CASSPTPGQGNYGYIF

d_gene: TRBD2
abundance: .
j_gene: TRBJ2-7
v_gene: TRBV3-1
CDR3nt: TGTGCCAGCAGCCAAGCACCGGGAGGGAATGAGCAGTACTTC
CDR3aa: CASSQAPGGNEQYF

d_gene: .
abundance: few
j_gene: TRBJ2-3
v_gene: TRBV18
CDR3nt: TGTGCCAGCTCACCAAAACAGGGCGCAGATACGCAGTATTTT
CDR3aa: CASSPKQGADTQYF

d_gene: .
abundance: few
j_gene: TRBJ1-1
v_gene: TRBV25-1
CDR3nt: TGTGCCAGCAGTGGGACCCGTTGGGACACTGAAGCTTTCTTT
CDR3aa: CASSGTRWDTEAFF

d_gene: TRBD1
abundance: few
j_gene: TRBJ2-3
v_gene: TRBV7-6
CDR3nt: TGTGCCAGCAGCCTAGGCACCGGGACAGCCACAGATACGCAGTATTTT
CDR3aa: CASSLGTGTATDTQYF